This TCR beta chain was profiled in a study of cytomegalovirus exposure and HLA in healthy donors. This clone was observed a few times. The antigen is not known. CDR1 SNHLY and CDR2 FYNNEI come from the germline V gene. V was pared by 7 bases and J by 2 bases, with 2 bases of the junction left unmatched. This CDR3 contains 14 residues. Both 60 Vbeta primers and 13 Jbeta primers went into the PCR. Sequencing used immunoSEQ multiplex PCR; TCRdb keeps in-frame clones, though not all of them. The sample records about 110,000 clones, 69% being singletons. Findings and limits, study-wide: CMV serostatus alone was available as immune exposure information. Earlier results showed most TCR beta V segments being productive about 90% or about 30% of the time.

This sequence joins TRBV2 and TRBJ2-2, with 9 bases matching TRBD2. The sequence was collected from a woman aged 70-85 years in good health and CMV-seropositive. Sequenced sample: PBMCs. CDR3 nucleotide sequence: TGTGCCAGCACTAGCGGGGCCAACACCGGGGAGCTGTTTTTT. Translation: CASTSGANTGELFF.